This TCR beta chain was profiled in a study of low-dose radiotherapy and immunotherapy resistance in tumors. Study overall: On an every-two-weeks schedule, patients received intravenous nivolumab 240 mg, along with ipilimumab 1 mg/kg every six weeks. Intravenous cyclophosphamide 200 mg/m2 was given every two weeks, one day before radiation and immunotherapy. Oral aspirin 300 mg was taken by patients daily for four cycles from cycle 1 day 1.

This clonotype was observed many times. The time point here: before trial treatment. Donors received nivolumab, ipilimumab, aspirin, low-dose cyclophosphamide and low-dose radiotherapy. The J segment lost 7 bases and the V segment lost 6 bases, leaving 5 bases of the junction unmatched. The CDR3 length is 13 residues. The germline V gene has CDR1 MNHNY and CDR2 SVGAGI (reference sequence). cDNA synthesis used a TRAV/TRBV-specific primer set for both chains. With a constant-region primer and a V-primer adapter, TCRs were subjected to 20 PCR cycles of amplification. A single record per CDR3 protein comes from TCRdb applying MiXCR to the reads. Altogether tens of thousands of distinct CDR3 sequences are present, roughly a sixth being singletons, with the ten largest covering roughly 2.8%.

The TCR was taken from a male donor with prostate cancer. Sequenced here: PBMCs, sampled before treatment. V usage is TRBV6-6 and J usage is TRBJ1-5; TRBD1 agrees at 8 bases. The CDR3: CASRPTGVQPQHF. DNA of the CDR3: TGTGCCAGCAGACCGACAGGGGTCCAGCCCCAGCATTTT.